This T cell receptor beta chain was profiled in a study of CD4 T cells in relation to SARS-CoV-2 and coronaviruses. Overall study context: After roughly eleven days of antigen culture, PBMC TCR beta CDR3s were sequenced.

Naive and memory CD4+ T cells were cultured with CEF, then survey-sequenced. Clones were sequenced by immunoSEQ multiplex PCR, and TCRdb holds only the in-frame ones, with some missing. The table records about 38,000 clones, more than 60% of them present only once. Concerning this clone itself: Its specificity is unknown.

Trimming pared 3 bases from V and 6 bases from J, leaving 18 bases between. CDR3 size: 16 residues. The germline CDR1 and CDR2 sequences are LNHDA and SQIVND (reference sequence). The study's findings and limits: Samples before the pandemic and after infection were not matched within any donor.

Input material: memory CD4+ T cells from PBMCs, cultured in vitro. V is TRBV19 and J is TRBJ2-1; no clear D. The sequence was collected from an adult with COVID-19. The CDR3 loop reads CASSMEGPVLSNEQFF. DNA for the CDR3: TGTGCCAGTAGTATGGAAGGGCCCGTACTAAGCAATGAGCAGTTCTTC.